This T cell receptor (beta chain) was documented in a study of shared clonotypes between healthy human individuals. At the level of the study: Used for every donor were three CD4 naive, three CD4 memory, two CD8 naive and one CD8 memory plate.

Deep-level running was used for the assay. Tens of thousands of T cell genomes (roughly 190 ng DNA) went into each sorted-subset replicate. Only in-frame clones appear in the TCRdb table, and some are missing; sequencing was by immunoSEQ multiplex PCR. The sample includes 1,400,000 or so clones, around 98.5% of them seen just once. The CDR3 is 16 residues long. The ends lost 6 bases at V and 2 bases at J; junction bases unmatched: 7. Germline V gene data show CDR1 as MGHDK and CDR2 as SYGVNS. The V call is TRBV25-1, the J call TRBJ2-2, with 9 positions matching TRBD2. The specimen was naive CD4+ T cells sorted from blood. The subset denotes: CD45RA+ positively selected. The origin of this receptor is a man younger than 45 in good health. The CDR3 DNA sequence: TGTGCCAGCAGGGGGGAGCGGGAGGTTAACACCGGGGAGCTGTTTTTT. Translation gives CASRGEREVNTGELFF.